The sequence of this TCR beta chain was determined in a study of blood T cell repertoires in COVID-19. Study-level background: Acute-phase and convalescent COVID-19 samples originated in the United States, Italy and Spain. In each case, the material was cDNA or gDNA derived from T cells, B-cell-depleted T cells, or PBMCs.

In the authors' workflow: Nucleated cell number was recorded as an estimate derived from reference gene primer amplification. Produced via immunoSEQ multiplex PCR; TCRdb's table is partial and in-frame only. V and J calls and clone size are as listed in that table; D and trimming were resolved from the DNA. This sample carries some 120,000 clones, 88% of them seen once, and the ten largest clones take approximately 1.5%. The CDR3 is 13 residues long. Germline V gene data show CDR1 as SNHLY and CDR2 as FYNNEI. Trimming left V 5 bases short and J 8 bases short, with 12 bases between. The TCR was taken from a human donor in a cohort sampled during active COVID-19. The chain carries TRBV2 and TRBJ2-2, with D hard to call. Input material: peripheral blood. CDR3 sequence (DNA): TGTGCCAGCAGTCCACGGGTTGGTGGGGAGCTGTTTTTT. The encoded protein is CASSPRVGGELFF.